The 2 T cell receptor beta chains below come from one sample, sequenced in a study of OX40 agonist ivuxolimab in advanced cancers. The protocol was immunoSEQ multiplex PCR, while the TCRdb copy is restricted to in-frame clones and leaves out a portion. Of 120,000 or so clones listed, about 94% are singletons. The sample was CD4+ or CD8+ T cells sorted from blood, taken in a trial of the OX40 agonist ivuxolimab. These receptors came from an adult with an advanced solid tumor such as melanoma, head and neck, liver or kidney cancer.

The V and J genes are TRBV29-1 and TRBJ2-5, with 7 bases that match TRBD1. The CDR3 sequence is 14 residues long. V gave up 3 bases and J gave up 2 bases; unmatched junction bases: 6. Germline V lookup: CDR1 SQVTM, CDR2 ANQGSEA. The CDR3: CSVDGPGQQETQYF. The CDR3 coding sequence is TGCAGCGTTGATGGCCCGGGACAGCAAGAGACCCAGTACTTC.

CDR3 in amino acids: CASSPRTGNYNEQFF. CDR3 in DNA: TGTGCCAGTAGTCCTCGGACAGGGAACTACAATGAGCAGTTCTTC. This chain links TRBV19 with TRBJ2-1; 8 positions agree with TRBD1. V trimming: 5 bases; J trimming: 3 bases; junction bases outside the gene matches: 6. The germline CDR1 and CDR2 sequences are LNHDA and SQIVND (reference sequence). The CDR3 runs to 15 residues.